The 25 T cell receptor beta chains in this list originate from one sample, sequenced in a study of T cell responses to AZD1222 COVID-19 vaccine. Clones were read by immunoSEQ multiplex PCR, and TCRdb kept only the in-frame ones, dropping some. This table has around 67,000 clones, roughly 84% appearing once. The sequences come from peripheral blood, collected on day 0 of AZD1222 vaccination. These receptors were taken from an adult in good health.

V and J are TRBV2 and TRBJ1-5, with D perhaps TRBD1 (6 bases). The CDR3 loop spans 13 amino acids. V lost 6 bases and J lost 3, with 9 bases in between. Germline loops: CDR1 SNHLY, CDR2 FYNNEI. CDR3 nucleotides: TGTGCCAGCAGGTGGACAGACAATCAGCCCCAGCATTTT. Protein product: CASRWTDNQPQHF.

The chain combines TRBV9 with TRBJ1-1; 9 bases align to TRBD1. The V segment lost 5 bases and the J segment 4 bases; nucleotides outside the gene matches: 3. Germline V gene sequence: CDR1 SGDLS, CDR2 YYNGEE. This CDR3 spans 13 amino acids. CDR3 region: CASSGQGLTEAFF. CDR3 in DNA: TGTGCCAGCAGTGGACAGGGGCTCACTGAAGCTTTCTTT.

The chain couples TRBV4-2 to TRBJ2-7, with 9 bases lining up with TRBD2. CDR1 and CDR2 from the germline V gene are LGHNA and YNFKEQ. The J segment lost 4 bases and the V segment lost 1 base, leaving 5 bases of the junction unmatched. The CDR3 has 15 amino acids. As DNA, the CDR3 is TGTGCCAGCAGCCAAGGCCTGCGGGGGGGTTACGAGCAGTACTTC. Residues: CASSQGLRGGYEQYF.

The chain employs TRBV7-9 and TRBJ2-1; TRBD1 or TRBD2 may be the D gene (6 bases each). Between the trimmed V and J ends, which lost 4 bases and 10 bases, there was a span of 14 bases. The germline gives CDR1 SEHNR, CDR2 FQNEAQ (reference sequence). The CDR3 has 13 amino acids. The CDR3 nucleotides read TGTGCCAGCAGCTCGACCGTAGGGGGGGAGCAGTTCTTC. Residues: CASSSTVGGEQFF.

The chain has TRBV3-1 (or the pseudogene TRBV3-2) and TRBJ1-2; 8 bases match TRBD1. The junction had 8 bases not matched to a gene; V was cut back by 3 bases and J by 8 bases. The germline V gene encodes CDR1 LGHDT and CDR2 YNNKEL (reference sequence). There are 14 residues in the CDR3. CDR3 sequence reads: CASSHSDRGSGYTF. For the CDR3, the DNA is TGTGCCAGCAGCCACTCTGACAGGGGTTCCGGCTACACCTTC.

V usage is TRBV23-1 and J usage is TRBJ2-5; no firm D call. TRBV23-1 is filed as an ORF, its function uncertain. The CDR3 runs 11 residues. Trimming cost V 6 bases and J 1 base, with 3 bases left between them. CDR3 sequence reads: CASRGQETQYF. The CDR3 nucleotides read TGCGCCAGCAGGGGCCAAGAGACCCAGTACTTC.

This chain links TRBV7-6 with TRBJ2-3; weak D call: TRBD2 (5 bases). The V end was cut by 1 base, the J end by 2 bases, with 22 bases between. Per the germline V gene, CDR1 is SGHVS and CDR2 is FNYEAQ. The CDR3 is 19 amino acids. The CDR3: CASSLGISYRERATDTQYF. The CDR3 DNA reads TGTGCCAGCAGCTTAGGAATCTCGTATAGGGAGAGGGCCACAGATACGCAGTATTTT. Filled out from reference TRBV7-6 and TRBJ2-3, the complete variable domain reads GAGVSQSPRYKVTKRGQDVALRCDPISGHVSLYWYRQALGQGPEFLTYFNYEAQQDKSGLPNDRFSAERPEGSISTLTIQRTEQRDSAMYRCASSLGISYRERATDTQYFGPGTRLTVL.

The chain has TRBV25-1 and TRBJ1-2; 8 bases match TRBD1. After removal of 5 bases from V and 4 bases from J, the junction contained 15 bases not matched to a gene. Germline CDR1 reads MGHDK; CDR2 reads SYGVNS. The CDR3 consists of 17 residues. CDR3 nucleotide sequence: TGTGCCAGCAGTAAAACCTCCACAGCAGGGGGCGCCTATGGCTACACCTTC. It yields the protein CASSKTSTAGGAYGYTF.

This sequence joins TRBV7-6 and TRBJ2-1, with D maybe TRBD2 (7 bases). Germline V gene data show CDR1 as SGHVS and CDR2 as FNYEAQ. The CDR3 is made up of 19 amino acids. V shed 2 bases and J shed 1 base, with 21 bases lying between them. Here the CDR3 reads CASSLKGGLAGLSYNEQFF. CDR3 coding DNA: TGTGCCAGCAGCTTAAAGGGGGGATTAGCGGGCCTATCCTACAATGAGCAGTTCTTC.

V and J are TRBV11-3 and TRBJ1-1, with D possibly being TRBD1 (5 bases). CDR1 is SGHNT and CDR2 is YENEEA in the germline V gene. V lost 9 bases and J lost 5, with 16 bases in between. The CDR3 has 13 amino acids. CDR3 nucleotides: TGTGCCAGTGCCGAGGGGCCGGGGACTGAAGCTTTCTTT. It yields the protein CASAEGPGTEAFF. The full variable domain, rest sourced from reference TRBV11-3 and TRBJ1-1, is EAGVVQSPRYKIIEKKQPVAFWCNPISGHNTLYWYLQNLGQGPELLIRYENEEAVDDSQLPKDRFSAERLKGVDSTLKIQPAELGDSAVYLCASAEGPGTEAFFGQGTRLTVV.

The V and J genes are TRBV18 and TRBJ2-1; possibly TRBD1 for D (6 bases). Germline CDR1 and CDR2: KGHSH and LQKENI. Deletions cut 2 bases from V and 1 base from J, with 9 bases between. CDR3 size: 15 residues. Here the CDR3 DNA reads TGTGCCAGCTCACCATTAACAGGGTCCTACAATGAGCAGTTCTTC. Amino acids: CASSPLTGSYNEQFF.

The rearrangement links TRBV5-1 to TRBJ2-1; 7 nucleotides match TRBD1. After removal of 0 bases from V and 2 bases from J, the junction contained 5 bases not matched to a gene. Per the germline V gene, CDR1 is SGHRS and CDR2 is YFSETQ. The CDR3 is 16 amino acids. CDR3 amino acids: CASSLEGALPYNEQFF. The CDR3 DNA follows: TGCGCCAGCAGCTTGGAGGGGGCACTCCCCTACAATGAGCAGTTCTTC.

The V gene is TRBV18, the J gene TRBJ2-1; no firm D call. Trimming removed 3 bases from V and 5 bases from J, with 11 bases in between. The CDR3 extends over 14 amino acids. Germline CDR1 KGHSH, CDR2 LQKENI. CDR3 amino acids: CASSPTNKDNEQFF. CDR3 DNA sequence: TGTGCCAGCTCACCCACGAATAAGGACAATGAGCAGTTCTTC.

The gene calls are TRBV4-2 and TRBJ1-2; D not resolved. Germline V gene data show CDR1 as LGHNA and CDR2 as YNFKEQ. CDR3 length equals 13 residues. V dropped 1 base and J dropped 2 bases, with 5 bases sitting between them. The CDR3 protein is CASSQAANYGYTF. In DNA, the CDR3 is TGTGCCAGCAGCCAAGCAGCGAACTATGGCTACACCTTC.

The chain has TRBV4-3 and TRBJ2-1; D is possibly TRBD1 (5 bases). Germline-derived CDR1 and CDR2 are LGHNA and YSLEER. This CDR3 has 16 amino acids. V gave up 0 bases and J gave up 3 bases, with 12 bases separating them. CDR3 in DNA: TGCGCCAGCAGCCAAGATTTCAGGGTTTTCTACAATGAGCAGTTCTTC. Its translation: CASSQDFRVFYNEQFF.

This clone was picked up one time. The gene calls are TRBV5-6 and TRBJ2-7; 8 bases fit TRBD1. The junction had 5 bases not matched to a gene; V was cut back by 3 bases and J by 6 bases. The CDR3 spans 13 residues. The V gene's germline CDR1 is SGHDT and CDR2 YYEEEE. The CDR3 DNA sequence: TGTGCCAGCAGCTGGGGGACAGGAGCCGAGCAGTACTTC. Protein sequence: CASSWGTGAEQYF. The full variable domain, in which reference TRBV5-6 and TRBJ2-7 provide the parts outside the CDR3, is DAGVTQSPTHLIKTRGQQVTLRCSPKSGHDTVSWYQQALGQGPQFIFQYYEEEERQRGNFPDRFSGHQFPNYSSELNVNALLLGDSALYLCASSWGTGAEQYFGPGTRLTVT.

The chain carries TRBV7-2 and TRBJ1-1; the D is unclear. CDR1 SGHTA and CDR2 FQGNSA come from the germline V gene. This CDR3 spans 14 amino acids. Trimming pared 1 base from V and 1 base from J, leaving 7 bases between. CDR3: CASSLGRQNTEAFF. DNA for the CDR3: TGTGCCAGCAGCTTAGGGAGACAGAACACTGAAGCTTTCTTT.

The chain employs TRBV5-1 and TRBJ1-1; D unclear. This CDR3 region has 13 residues. The germline gives CDR1 SGHRS, CDR2 YFSETQ. V was pared by 1 base and J by 4 bases, with 8 bases between. In DNA, the CDR3 is TGCGCCAGCAGCTTGTTTTCGAGCACTGAAGCTTTCTTT. It translates to CASSLFSSTEAFF. Looking up the rest from reference TRBV5-1 and TRBJ1-1 gives the full variable domain: KAGVTQTPRYLIKTRGQQVTLSCSPISGHRSVSWYQQTPGQGLQFLFEYFSETQRNKGNFPGRFSGRQFSNSRSEMNVSTLELGDSALYLCASSLFSSTEAFFGQGTRLTVV.

V is TRBV6-6 and J is TRBJ2-7, with D perhaps TRBD2 (8 bases). The CDR3 is 16 residues long. V lost 7 bases, J lost 2 bases, and 21 bases lay in between. CDR1 is MNHNY, CDR2 SVGAGI, per germline (reference sequence). In DNA, the CDR3 is TGTGCCAGCACCCAGGGGGTGACTAGCGCAACCTACGAGCAGTACTTC. Encoded protein: CASTQGVTSATYEQYF.

The V and J genes are TRBV9 and TRBJ2-3; D ambiguous. There are 13 residues in the CDR3. Between the trimmed V and J ends, which lost 0 bases and 5 bases, there was a span of 7 bases. Germline V gene lookup returns CDR1 SGDLS and CDR2 YYNGEE. The CDR3 reads CASSVAQEDTQYF. For the CDR3, the DNA is TGTGCCAGCAGCGTAGCCCAAGAAGATACGCAGTATTTT.

The chain carries TRBV27 and TRBJ2-5; 10 bases are a match to TRBD1. This CDR3 has 13 amino acids. Unmatched junction bases numbered 7, after V lost 11 bases and J lost 4 bases. In germline, CDR1 is MNHEY, CDR2 SMNVEV (reference sequence). Written as DNA, the CDR3 is TGTGCCTCGTCCCGGGACAGGGGAGAGACCCAGTACTTC. Amino acid sequence: CASSRDRGETQYF.

J is TRBJ2-5 and V is TRBV2, with a tentative D call TRBD2 (6 bases). Between the trimmed V and J ends, which lost 6 bases and 1 base, there was a span of 9 bases. The CDR3 is 13 amino acids. CDR1 SNHLY and CDR2 FYNNEI come from the germline V gene. The CDR3 here is CASRLTSQETQYF. In DNA, the CDR3 is TGTGCCAGCAGGCTGACTAGCCAAGAGACCCAGTACTTC.

The rearrangement joins TRBV18 to TRBJ1-4, with D uncertain. Germline values: CDR1 KGHSH, CDR2 LQKENI. Trimming removed 3 bases from V and 7 bases from J, with 6 bases in between. This CDR3 region has 12 residues. CDR3 DNA sequence: TGTGCCAGCTCACCCTTAGGTGAAAAACTGTTTTTT. Amino acids: CASSPLGEKLFF. The full variable domain, its missing parts supplied by reference TRBV18 and TRBJ1-4, is NAGVMQNPRHLVRRRGQEARLRCSPMKGHSHVYWYRQLPEEGLKFMVYLQKENIIDESGMPKERFSAEFPKEGPSILRIQQVVRGDSAAYFCASSPLGEKLFFGSGTQLSVL.

V and J are TRBV6-5 and TRBJ2-7, with D possibly matching TRBD2 (6 bases). The ends were cut back, 7 bases at V and 7 bases at J, with 20 bases in the middle. The germline gives CDR1 MNHEY, CDR2 SVGAGI. The length of the CDR3 is 14 residues. The chain's CDR3 is CASIGRRSLREQYF. As DNA, the CDR3 is TGTGCCAGCATTGGGAGGAGATCGCTGCGGGAGCAGTACTTC.

This chain uses TRBV6-1 with TRBJ1-1, with a tentative D call TRBD1 (5 bases). This CDR3 comprises 18 residues. V lost 1 base and J 3 bases, leaving 21 bases between the germline ends. Germline V gene sequence: CDR1 MNHNS, CDR2 SASEGT. CDR3 DNA: TGTGCCAGCAGTGAAGGGATGGGACTGCATGGACGGGACACTGAAGCTTTCTTT. Translating it yields CASSEGMGLHGRDTEAFF.